The 22 T cell receptor beta chains presented below share a single source sample, sequenced in a study of cytomegalovirus exposure and HLA in healthy donors. The PCR had 60 Vbeta and 13 Jbeta primers. Assay used: immunoSEQ multiplex PCR; TCRdb lists only in-frame clones, some missing. The sample's table shows about 130,000 clones. Sequenced material: PBMCs. The receptors shown here come from a woman aged 55-69 years in good health and CMV-seronegative.

V usage is TRBV7-9 and J usage is TRBJ1-2; D might be TRBD1 (6 bases). The germline CDR1 and CDR2 sequences are SEHNR and FQNEAQ (reference sequence). The CDR3 loop spans 14 amino acids. Trimming took off 3 bases at V and 2 bases at J, with 10 bases between the two ends. CDR3 loop: CASSFGDRNYGYTF. The DNA for the CDR3 is TGTGCCAGCAGCTTCGGAGACAGGAACTATGGCTACACCTTC. The full variable domain, completed using reference TRBV7-9 and TRBJ1-2, is DTGVSQNPRHKITKRGQNVTFRCDPISEHNRLYWYRQTLGQGPEFLTYFQNEAQLEKSRLLSDRFSAERPKGSFSTLEIQRTEQGDSAMYLCASSFGDRNYGYTFGSGTRLTVV.

The chain has TRBV18 and TRBJ2-1; 10 nucleotides match TRBD2. This CDR3 has 18 residues. J gave up 6 bases and V 0 bases, and 11 bases lay outside the gene matches. CDR1 and CDR2 (germline): KGHSH, LQKENI. In DNA, the CDR3 is TGTGCCAGCTCACCACCGAGGGGCGAGCGGGGGGGCCGCAATGAGCAGTTCTTC. It is translated as CASSPPRGERGGRNEQFF.

The chain carries TRBV7-9 and TRBJ2-7; D remains unclear. Per the germline V gene, CDR1 is SEHNR and CDR2 is FQNEAQ (reference sequence). The V end was cut by 5 bases, the J end by 3 bases, with 8 bases between. The CDR3 spans 12 residues. The CDR3 spells CASSPSDYEQYF. CDR3 DNA: TGTGCCAGCAGCCCGTCAGACTACGAGCAGTACTTC.

V gene TRBV5-4 combines with J gene TRBJ1-2; tentative D call: TRBD1 (6 bases). Germline V gene lookup returns CDR1 SGHNT and CDR2 YYREEE (reference sequence). Trimming pared 4 bases from V and 7 bases from J, leaving 14 bases between. The CDR3 sequence is 13 residues long. The chain's CDR3 is CASSPPGVSGYTF. CDR3 nucleotide sequence: TGTGCCAGCAGCCCCCCAGGGGTGAGTGGCTACACCTTC.

This chain uses TRBV5-4 with TRBJ2-2; 10 bases are shared with TRBD2. The CDR3 contains 16 residues. Germline CDR1 is SGHNT and CDR2 is YYREEE (reference sequence). The junction had 8 bases not matched to a gene; V was cut back by 2 bases and J by 7 bases. The CDR3 region has the DNA TGTGCCAGCAGCTTCAAGCGGGGGGGCCGAGGCGGGGAGCTGTTTTTT. Translating gives CASSFKRGGRGGELFF.

V and J are TRBV28 and TRBJ2-7, with D tentatively TRBD1 (6 bases). CDR1 MDHEN and CDR2 SYDVKM come from the germline V gene. CDR3 length equals 13 residues. V lost 6 bases to trimming and J lost 3 bases, with 12 bases between them. CDR3 DNA: TGTGCCAGCAGACCGGGACACATCTACGAGCAGTACTTC. Protein product: CASRPGHIYEQYF. The entire variable domain, with the rest obtained from reference TRBV28 and TRBJ2-7, is as follows: DVKVTQSSRYLVKRTGEKVFLECVQDMDHENMFWYRQDPGLGLRLIYFSYDVKMKEKGDIPEGYSVSREKKERFSLILESASTNQTSMYLCASRPGHIYEQYFGPGTRLTVT.

This sequence joins TRBV2 and TRBJ2-5; possible D gene TRBD2, 6 bases. Deletions cut 6 bases from V and 4 bases from J, with 18 bases between. The CDR3 sequence is 15 residues long. Germline CDR1 and CDR2: SNHLY and FYNNEI. CDR3 protein: CASSWGDFSGETQYF. As DNA, the CDR3 is TGTGCCAGCAGCTGGGGGGACTTTTCGGGAGAGACCCAGTACTTC. Variable domain in full (rest from reference TRBV2 and TRBJ2-5): EPEVTQTPSHQVTQMGQEVILRCVPISNHLYFYWYRQILGQKVEFLVSFYNNEISEKSEIFDDQFSVERPDGSNFTLKIRSTKLEDSAMYFCASSWGDFSGETQYFGPGTRLLVL.

The chain uses TRBV28 and TRBJ2-2; the match to TRBD2 covers 13 bases. The CDR3 totals 17 residues. Trimming cost V 7 bases and J 6 bases; bases outside gene matches: 11. Germline CDR1 MDHEN, CDR2 SYDVKM. The CDR3 sequence: CASINSGTSGNAGELFF. The CDR3 DNA follows: TGTGCCAGCATCAATTCCGGGACTAGCGGGAATGCCGGGGAGCTGTTTTTT.

This chain uses TRBV5-4 with TRBJ2-7, with 9 bases identical to TRBD2. In germline, CDR1 is SGHNT, CDR2 YYREEE (reference sequence). The CDR3 is 16 residues long. J was trimmed by 3 bases and V by 0 bases; bases with no gene match: 7. As DNA, the CDR3 is TGTGCCAGCAGCTTGGATGGAATAGCGGGAGACTACGAGCAGTACTTC. It encodes CASSLDGIAGDYEQYF.

Here the CDR3 reads CASILDSNQPQHF. The CDR3 bases are TGTGCCAGCATCCTGGACAGTAATCAGCCCCAGCATTTT. V and J are TRBV2 and TRBJ1-5; tentative D call: TRBD1 (6 bases). CDR3 length: 13 amino acids. Deletions cut 7 bases from V and 4 bases from J, with 11 bases between. Germline CDR1 reads SNHLY; CDR2 reads FYNNEI.

J is TRBJ2-7 and V is TRBV23-1; tentatively, D is TRBD1 (6 bases). TRBV23-1 is known as an ORF, though its function is uncertain. The CDR3 runs 12 residues. V lost 5 bases, J lost 3 bases, and 8 bases lay in between. The DNA of the CDR3 is TGCGCCAGCAGTTCAGGGGTCTACGAGCAGTACTTC. This codes for CASSSGVYEQYF.

The chain couples TRBV7-3 to TRBJ2-5; 12 bases align to TRBD2. In germline, CDR1 is SGHTA, CDR2 FQGTGA. This CDR3 is built from 16 residues. The V segment lost 1 base and the J segment 8 bases; nucleotides outside the gene matches: 8. The CDR3 sequence is CASSLKASGGVATQYF. Here the CDR3 DNA reads TGTGCCAGCAGCTTAAAGGCTAGCGGGGGGGTGGCCACCCAGTACTTC.

The chain employs TRBV5-1 and TRBJ1-1; maybe TRBD1 (5 bases). Germline CDR1 SGHRS, CDR2 YFSETQ. V lost 3 bases to trimming and J lost 4 bases, with 16 bases between them. CDR3 size: 15 residues. The CDR3 sequence: CASSSTQGQSTEAFF. The CDR3 DNA follows: TGCGCCAGCAGCTCAACTCAGGGTCAAAGCACTGAAGCTTTCTTT. Supplemented by reference TRBV5-1 and TRBJ1-1, the full variable domain reads KAGVTQTPRYLIKTRGQQVTLSCSPISGHRSVSWYQQTPGQGLQFLFEYFSETQRNKGNFPGRFSGRQFSNSRSEMNVSTLELGDSALYLCASSSTQGQSTEAFFGQGTRLTVV.

V usage is TRBV4-2 and J usage is TRBJ2-7, with 9 bases lining up with TRBD2. This CDR3 is built from 20 residues. CDR1 and CDR2 from the germline V gene are LGHNA and YNFKEQ. Trimming cost V 0 bases and J 3 bases; bases outside gene matches: 18. Written as DNA, the CDR3 is TGTGCCAGCAGCCAAGACACCGAGCGGGGGGTAGCGGGGGCCCACTACGAGCAGTACTTC. Amino acids: CASSQDTERGVAGAHYEQYF.

This chain uses TRBV2 with TRBJ2-5; 11 nucleotides match TRBD1. Germline values: CDR1 SNHLY, CDR2 FYNNEI. The ends lost 6 bases at V and 5 bases at J; junction bases unmatched: 8. This CDR3 contains 15 residues. The CDR3 bases are TGTGCCAGCAGATCAGGACAGGGGGCAGAGGAGACCCAGTACTTC. Translation: CASRSGQGAEETQYF.

The rearrangement links TRBV6-1 to TRBJ1-6; D not certain. Germline-derived CDR1 and CDR2 are MNHNS and SASEGT. This CDR3 spans 14 amino acids. V was trimmed by 0 bases and J by 8 bases, leaving 8 bases between them. CDR3 residues: CASSEALQYSPLHF. The CDR3 DNA reads TGTGCCAGCAGTGAAGCGTTGCAGTATTCACCCCTCCACTTT.

The chain combines TRBV28 with TRBJ2-7; weak D call: TRBD1 (6 bases). This CDR3 is 13 amino acids long. Germline V lookup: CDR1 MDHEN, CDR2 SYDVKM. The V gene lost 8 bases and the J gene lost 3 bases, with 14 bases spanning the gap. CDR3 residues: CASAYRTDYEQYF. DNA for the CDR3: TGTGCCAGCGCCTATCGGACAGACTACGAGCAGTACTTC.

The rearrangement joins TRBV18 to TRBJ2-1; weak D call: TRBD2 (6 bases). Germline values: CDR1 KGHSH, CDR2 LQKENI. Trimming removed 6 bases from V and 6 bases from J, with 21 bases in between. There are 16 residues in the CDR3. The CDR3 nucleotides read TGTGCCAGCTCTGCTTCTGGGACTCCCCTAGTCAATGAGCAGTTCTTC. Translating it yields CASSASGTPLVNEQFF.

The V call is TRBV5-5, the J call TRBJ1-4; D remains unclear. The ends were cut back, 1 base at V and 0 bases at J, with 7 bases in the middle. Germline CDR1 reads SGHKS; CDR2 reads YYEKEE (reference sequence). This CDR3 region has 15 residues. The CDR3 DNA reads as TGTGCCAGCAGCTTGTGGGGAGCAACTAATGAAAAACTGTTTTTT. Encoded protein: CASSLWGATNEKLFF.

Details on this clone: Different DNA sequences within this sample yield the same CDR3. The chain joins TRBV2 to TRBJ1-5; D may be TRBD1 (5 bases). This CDR3 is built from 14 residues. Trimming took off 7 bases at V and 0 bases at J, with 10 bases between the two ends. Germline CDR1 and CDR2: SNHLY and FYNNEI. Here the CDR3 reads CASNGQGSNQPQHF. The CDR3 nucleotides read TGTGCCAGCAACGGGCAGGGTAGCAATCAGCCCCAGCATTTT.

The gene calls are TRBV5-5 and TRBJ2-7, with D possibly TRBD1 on 6 matching bases. The CDR3 has 14 amino acids. The V and J ends lost 2 bases and 1 base respectively, with 10 bases between them. Germline CDR1 is SGHKS and CDR2 is YYEKEE (reference sequence). The DNA of the CDR3 is TGTGCCAGCAGCTTTGGGACAAGATCCTACGAGCAGTACTTC. Translated: CASSFGTRSYEQYF.

This rearrangement joins TRBV15 to TRBJ2-1, with D tentatively TRBD2 (5 bases). Between the trimmed V and J ends, which lost 6 bases and 3 bases, there was a span of 12 bases. Germline V gene lookup returns CDR1 LNHNV and CDR2 YYDKDF (reference sequence). The CDR3 consists of 14 residues. CDR3 region: CATSSSGLYNEQFF. In DNA, the CDR3 is TGTGCCACCAGTTCGAGCGGACTCTACAATGAGCAGTTCTTC.